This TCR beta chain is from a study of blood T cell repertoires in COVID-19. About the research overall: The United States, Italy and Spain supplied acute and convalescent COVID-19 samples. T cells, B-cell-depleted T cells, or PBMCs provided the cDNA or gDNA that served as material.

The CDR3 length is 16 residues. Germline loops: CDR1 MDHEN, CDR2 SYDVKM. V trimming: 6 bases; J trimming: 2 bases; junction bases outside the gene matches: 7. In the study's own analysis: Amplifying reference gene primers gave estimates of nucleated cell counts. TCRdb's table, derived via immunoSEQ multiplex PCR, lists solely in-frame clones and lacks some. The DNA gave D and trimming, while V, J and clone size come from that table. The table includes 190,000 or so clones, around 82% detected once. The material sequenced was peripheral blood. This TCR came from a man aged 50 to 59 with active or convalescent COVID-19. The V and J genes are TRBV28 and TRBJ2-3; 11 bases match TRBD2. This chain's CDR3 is CASSLRTSGYTDTQYF. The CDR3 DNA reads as TGTGCCAGCAGCCTACGGACTAGCGGGTACACAGATACGCAGTATTTT.